The T cell receptor beta chain described here comes from a study of cytomegalovirus exposure and HLA in healthy donors. Overall study results and limits: Reportedly, cytomegalovirus status was diagnosed with high sensitivity and specificity.

Sequencing used immunoSEQ multiplex PCR; TCRdb keeps in-frame clones, though not all of them. The sample has about 160,000 clones; around 92% are singletons. With respect to this clone: The antigen remains undetermined.

CDR1 and CDR2 from the germline V gene are SQVTM and ANQGSEA. This CDR3 is built from 11 residues. The trim removed 4 bases at V and 6 bases at J, leaving 2 bases unmatched. Sequenced sample: PBMCs. This chain uses TRBV29-1 with TRBJ2-7, with 8 bases matching TRBD1. The TCR originated in a woman between 18 and 29 years old in good health and CMV-seropositive. CDR3 region: CSVGTGFEQYF. The CDR3 region has the DNA TGCAGCGTTGGGACAGGGTTCGAGCAGTACTTC.